The TCR beta chain under discussion was sequenced for a study of T-cell reconstitution after alpha-beta-depleted transplantation in children. J lost 4 bases, V lost 5 bases, and 5 bases had no gene match. Germline-derived CDR1 and CDR2 are SEHNR and FQNEAQ (reference sequence). The CDR3 runs 14 residues. Preparing the TCRbeta library involved the use of unique molecular identifiers. A single record per CDR3 protein comes from TCRdb applying MiXCR to the PCR reads. The data contain around 490,000 distinct CDR3 sequences, 11% of them singletons. The sequence derives from a female patient between 2 and 10 years old who had a stem cell transplant for aplastic anemia, so the T cells may come from the graft donor. Material: PBMCs, mostly from graft donor cells, obtained 180 days after TCRalphabeta/CD19-depleted stem cell transplant. V and J are TRBV7-9 and TRBJ1-1; 9 nucleotides align to TRBD1. CDR3 bases: TGTGCCAGCAGCCCAGGGACAGGGACCACTGAAGCTTTCTTT. This translates into CASSPGTGTTEAFF.